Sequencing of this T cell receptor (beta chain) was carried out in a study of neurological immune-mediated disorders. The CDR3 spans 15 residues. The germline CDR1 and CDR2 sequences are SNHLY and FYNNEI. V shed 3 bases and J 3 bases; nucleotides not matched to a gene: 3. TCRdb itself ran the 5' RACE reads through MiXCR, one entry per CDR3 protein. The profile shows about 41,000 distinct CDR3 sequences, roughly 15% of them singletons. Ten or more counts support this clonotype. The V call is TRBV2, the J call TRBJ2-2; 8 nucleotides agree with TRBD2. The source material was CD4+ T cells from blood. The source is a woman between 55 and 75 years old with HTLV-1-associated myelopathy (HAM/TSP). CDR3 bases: TGTGCCAGCAGTGACGTCGGGGGGGACACCGGGGAGCTGTTTTTT. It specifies CASSDVGGDTGELFF. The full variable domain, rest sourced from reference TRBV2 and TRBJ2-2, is EPEVTQTPSHQVTQMGQEVILRCVPISNHLYFYWYRQILGQKVEFLVSFYNNEISEKSEIFDDQFSVERPDGSNFTLKIRSTKLEDSAMYFCASSDVGGDTGELFFGEGSRLTVL.